This TCR beta chain was sequenced for a study of blood T cell repertoires in COVID-19. Germline CDR1 reads SEHNR; CDR2 reads FQNEAQ (reference sequence). CDR3 length equals 15 residues. V was cut by 5 bases and J by 4 bases, with 17 bases left in between. Original handling: The assay estimated nucleated cells by amplifying reference gene primers. Using immunoSEQ multiplex PCR, the repertoire was profiled, and TCRdb retains in-frame clones only, with some absent. V and J calls and clone size are those listed in that table; D and trimming were worked out from the DNA. The sample carries approximately 110,000 clones, approximately 88% recorded once.

This clonotype originated in a woman aged 70-85 years with acute or convalescent COVID-19. The specimen sequenced was peripheral blood. This chain connects TRBV7-9 to TRBJ1-1; D is undetermined. In DNA form, the CDR3 reads TGTGCCAGCAGCCGAAGAGAGCCTCTAGGCACTGAAGCTTTCTTT. It specifies CASSRREPLGTEAFF.